This T cell receptor beta chain was sequenced in a study of control samples from healthy donors and cancer patients. This CDR3 contains 15 residues. V lost 4 bases to trimming and J lost 8 bases; unmatched junction nucleotides: 5. Germline loops: CDR1 LGHDT, CDR2 YNNKEL (reference sequence). The method was immunoSEQ multiplex PCR; TCRdb's version includes in-frame clones alone and lacks a portion of them. Of roughly 370,000 clones in the sample, 75% to 95% were seen once. This clone was seen once. The clonotype originates from a man aged 40-55 years with head and neck cancer. This chain joins TRBV3-1 (or the pseudogene TRBV3-2) and TRBJ2-2, with TRBD1 matching over 12 bases. The sequenced sample consisted of PBMCs. The CDR3 DNA follows: TGTGCCAGCAGCCCTTGGGACAGGGGGCAGGGGGAGCTGTTTTTT. This codes for CASSPWDRGQGELFF.